Sequencing of this T cell receptor beta chain was carried out in a study of T cell changes during pregnancy in multiple sclerosis. V was clipped by 2 bases and J by 5 bases, with 15 bases between them. The CDR3 is made up of 15 amino acids. The germline gives CDR1 SQVTM, CDR2 ANQGSEA. TCRdb keeps only in-frame clones here, not all; method: immunoSEQ multiplex PCR. The repertoire consists of under 150,000 clones, with about 95% occurring once and the leading ten covering approximately 0.45%. The chain couples TRBV29-1 to TRBJ1-4; a weak D match, TRBD1 (5 bases). This receptor was identified in a female donor with multiple sclerosis, enrolled in a pregnancy study. The material sequenced was peripheral blood, taken after pregnancy. This chain's CDR3 is CSVEPPDSLNEKLFF. In nucleotides, the CDR3 is TGCAGCGTTGAACCACCCGACAGCCTAAATGAAAAACTGTTTTTT.